This passage covers 19 T cell receptor beta chains from one sample sequenced in a study of graft-versus-host responses after intestinal transplantation. No antigen has been identified for these receptors. Assay: immunoSEQ multiplex PCR; the TCRdb copy retains only in-frame clones and omits some. The data contain more than 70,000 clones, roughly 80% of them singletons. Sample: unstimulated CD4+ T cells sorted from spleen or lymph node cells, taken before intestinal transplant. The receptors come from a human donor who received an intestinal transplant.

This chain links TRBV10-3 with TRBJ2-7; a possible D gene is TRBD2 (5 bases). The CDR3 sequence is 15 residues long. CDR1 is ENHRY, CDR2 SYGVKD, per germline. The ends were cut back, 0 bases at V and 6 bases at J, with 15 bases in the middle. The CDR3 loop reads CAISESFVEGAEQYF. The CDR3 DNA reads TGTGCCATCAGTGAGTCGTTTGTAGAGGGAGCCGAGCAGTACTTC.

This clone was seen a single time. The chain combines TRBV28 with TRBJ1-1, with 8 bases aligning to TRBD1. V lost 3 bases to trimming and J lost 3 bases; unmatched junction nucleotides: 6. The CDR3 covers 15 residues. Germline CDR1 and CDR2: MDHEN and SYDVKM. The DNA of the CDR3 is TGTGCCAGCAGTTTCGGGCAGGGGGCATACACTGAAGCTTTCTTT. It encodes CASSFGQGAYTEAFF.

The V call is TRBV25-1, the J call TRBJ1-1; perhaps TRBD1 as D (6 bases). V shed 2 bases and J shed 8 bases, with 21 bases lying between them. The CDR3 has 16 residues. The germline V gene has CDR1 MGHDK and CDR2 SYGVNS. CDR3 residues: CASSEGGAGEKSEAFF. The CDR3 DNA sequence: TGTGCCAGCAGTGAAGGGGGGGCAGGGGAGAAGAGCGAAGCTTTCTTT.

V is TRBV2 and J is TRBJ2-3, with a weak D call TRBD2 (5 bases). The CDR3 spans 13 residues. Germline CDR1 reads SNHLY; CDR2 reads FYNNEI. The ends were cut back, 4 bases at V and 4 bases at J, with 9 bases in the middle. The DNA for the CDR3 is TGTGCCAGCAGTGTAGTGGGAGCAGATACGCAGTATTTT. Translation: CASSVVGADTQYF.

The chain employs TRBV19 and TRBJ1-5; D is unclear. The V end lost 1 base, the J end lost 3 bases, and 7 bases lay between the germline ends. The germline V gene encodes CDR1 LNHDA and CDR2 SQIVND (reference sequence). CDR3 length equals 14 residues. The CDR3 loop reads CASSIGQFNQPQHF. As DNA, the CDR3 is TGTGCCAGTAGTATAGGCCAGTTCAATCAGCCCCAGCATTTT.

The gene calls are TRBV11-3 and TRBJ2-2, with unresolved D. V lost 2 bases to trimming and J lost 7 bases, with 8 bases between them. The CDR3 runs to 13 residues. The germline V gene has CDR1 SGHNT and CDR2 YENEEA. The CDR3 bases are TGTGCCAGCAGCTTAACAGCCCTCGGGGAGCTGTTTTTT. Its translation is CASSLTALGELFF.

The V call is TRBV19, the J call TRBJ1-3; 8 bases fit TRBD1. With 7 bases clipped from V and 8 bases from J, the junction kept 10 bases outside the gene matches. The germline CDR1 and CDR2 sequences are LNHDA and SQIVND (reference sequence). The CDR3 contains 14 residues. The CDR3 here is CASTRDRGRDTIYF. The CDR3 coding sequence is TGTGCCAGTACACGTGACAGGGGCAGAGACACCATATATTTT.

The chain is built from TRBV7-9 and TRBJ1-5, with TRBD1 matching 7 bases. The CDR3 runs to 14 residues. Germline V gives CDR1 SEHNR, CDR2 FQNEAQ (reference sequence). V dropped 4 bases and J dropped 2; count of bases not matched to a gene: 2. The CDR3 loop is CASSYGTGNQPQHF. The CDR3 bases are TGTGCCAGCAGCTATGGGACAGGCAATCAGCCCCAGCATTTT.

This rearrangement joins TRBV7-9 to TRBJ2-7; the match to TRBD2 covers 8 bases. CDR3 length equals 13 residues. The germline CDR1 and CDR2 sequences are SEHNR and FQNEAQ (reference sequence). With 5 bases clipped from V and 11 bases from J, the junction kept 11 bases outside the gene matches. The CDR3 DNA reads as TGTGCCAGCAGCCCCCGGGGGGGTCAGGTGGAGTACTTC. Protein: CASSPRGGQVEYF. The full variable domain, in which reference TRBV7-9 and TRBJ2-7 provide the parts outside the CDR3, is DTGVSQNPRHKITKRGQNVTFRCDPISEHNRLYWYRQTLGQGPEFLTYFQNEAQLEKSRLLSDRFSAERPKGSFSTLEIQRTEQGDSAMYLCASSPRGGQVEYFGPGTRLTVT.

In the case of this clone: One end of the junction fails to match germline, which may point to a read error. The V call is TRBV2, the J call TRBJ2-6; a weak D match, TRBD1 (6 bases). Germline lookup yields CDR1 SNHLY and CDR2 FYNNEI. The CDR3 runs to 17 residues. The CDR3 DNA reads as TGTGCCGGCAGTCTCAGGGGCCAATCCTCTGGGGCCAACGTCCTGACTTTC. Translated, it gives CAGSLRGQSSGANVLTF.

V is TRBV4-1 and J is TRBJ2-1; 9 bases align to TRBD2. Germline loops: CDR1 MGHRA, CDR2 YSYEKL. V gave up 4 bases and J gave up 4 bases; unmatched junction bases: 8. The CDR3 is made up of 16 amino acids. The CDR3 loop is CASSRQTSGAYNEQFF. CDR3 nucleotides: TGCGCCAGCAGCCGGCAGACTAGCGGAGCATACAATGAGCAGTTCTTC.

V usage is TRBV1 and J usage is TRBJ1-5; whether TRBD1, the table's D call, matches the DNA was not checked. TRBV1 is deemed a pseudogene. This CDR3 region has 17 residues. The CDR3 sequence is CTSSQGLRGTGNQPQHF. Written as DNA, the CDR3 is TGCACCAGCAGCCAAGGTCTAAGGGGGACAGGAAATCAGCCCCAGCATTTT.

The genes are TRBV11-2 and TRBJ2-3, with 7 positions matching TRBD2. This CDR3 has 13 amino acids. Unmatched junction bases numbered 1, after V lost 4 bases and J lost 3 bases. Germline CDR1 SGHAT, CDR2 FQNNGV. CDR3 in amino acids: CASSYGRTDTQYF. CDR3 nucleotide sequence: TGTGCCAGCAGCTACGGGAGGACAGATACGCAGTATTTT.

In its sample, this clone was seen a few times. The chain couples TRBV28 to TRBJ2-3, with D maybe TRBD2 (5 bases). This CDR3 contains 15 residues. Germline assignment: CDR1 MDHEN and CDR2 SYDVKM. Trimming shortened V by 5 bases and J by 6 bases, and 18 bases separated the two germline ends. The DNA for the CDR3 is TGTGCCAGCAGTACACCCCCGGGGTTAACGGATACGCAGTATTTT. Translation: CASSTPPGLTDTQYF.

V usage is TRBV14 and J usage is TRBJ1-6; D is unresolved. The germline V and J ends were trimmed by 4 bases and 8 bases, with 9 bases remaining between them. CDR1 and CDR2 (germline): SGHDN, FVKESK. The CDR3 loop spans 13 amino acids. CDR3 sequence (DNA): TGTGCCAGCAGCCCCACGGGATATTCACCCCTCCACTTT. It is translated as CASSPTGYSPLHF.

The DNA of the CDR3 is TGTGCCAGCAGTTTAATAAGGGGCCTTTCCGGGGAGCTGTTTTTT. It encodes CASSLIRGLSGELFF. The chain is built from TRBV28 and TRBJ2-2, with D maybe TRBD1 (5 bases). The germline V gene has CDR1 MDHEN and CDR2 SYDVKM. The CDR3 is made up of 15 amino acids. With 2 bases removed from V and 6 bases from J, the gap between germline ends came to 13 bases.

To note about this clone: Additional DNA sequences in this sample encode the identical CDR3. The chain is built from TRBV5-1 and TRBJ1-1; the match to TRBD1 covers 7 bases. The CDR3 consists of 12 residues. The V and J ends lost 4 bases and 7 bases, in that order; junction bases with no gene match: 4. CDR1 SGHRS and CDR2 YFSETQ come from the germline V gene. The CDR3 DNA reads TGCGCCAGCAGCGTGCAGGGGGTTGAAGCTTTCTTT. Translated: CASSVQGVEAFF.

The V call is TRBV14, the J call TRBJ2-7; D gene unclear. The V end was cut by 3 bases, the J end by 0 bases, with 3 bases between. Germline CDR1 and CDR2: SGHDN and FVKESK. This CDR3 region has 12 residues. Here the CDR3 reads CASSHSSYEQYF. In DNA form, the CDR3 reads TGTGCCAGCAGCCACTCCTCCTACGAGCAGTACTTC.

A word on this clone: Sequence at one end of the junction differs from germline and may be a read error. V gene TRBV13 combines with J gene TRBJ1-1; 8 bases fit TRBD1. Germline CDR1 and CDR2: PRHDT and FYEKMQ (reference sequence). The CDR3 contains 12 residues. The CDR3, as DNA: TGTGCCAGCAGCCCCGACAGGGGCCAAGCGATTTTC. Protein product: CASSPDRGQAIF.